This entry describes one TCR beta chain. Its antigen remains unidentified. All donors participated as healthy donors of bone marrow. Use of 60 Vbeta and 13 Jbeta primers characterized the PCR. Generated by immunoSEQ multiplex PCR, the TCRdb table keeps only in-frame clones and is missing some. This sample has over 120,000 clones, with 75% to 85% found just once. This specimen belongs to a study of cytomegalovirus exposure and HLA in healthy donors. Overall study: Researchers previously reported finding about 110 million unique TCR beta sequences from approximately 190 million T cells.

V lost 2 bases to trimming and J lost 2 bases, with 16 bases between them. The CDR3 has 16 amino acids. Germline V gene data show CDR1 as MNHNY and CDR2 as SVGAGI (reference sequence). Findings of the study overall: Later analysis reportedly placed an Asian-associated ancestry cluster below the approximately 700-donor mean in N-insertions. When presence/absence was analysed, sequencing depth was taken to be roughly uniform across donors.

Sequences were obtained from PBMCs. This clonotype originated in a man aged 40-55 years in good health and CMV-seronegative. The rearrangement joins TRBV6-6 to TRBJ2-7, with D maybe TRBD2 (5 bases). CDR3 sequence: CASSYGHFSGTYEQYF. In DNA form, the CDR3 reads TGTGCCAGCAGTTACGGCCACTTTTCCGGGACCTACGAGCAGTACTTC.